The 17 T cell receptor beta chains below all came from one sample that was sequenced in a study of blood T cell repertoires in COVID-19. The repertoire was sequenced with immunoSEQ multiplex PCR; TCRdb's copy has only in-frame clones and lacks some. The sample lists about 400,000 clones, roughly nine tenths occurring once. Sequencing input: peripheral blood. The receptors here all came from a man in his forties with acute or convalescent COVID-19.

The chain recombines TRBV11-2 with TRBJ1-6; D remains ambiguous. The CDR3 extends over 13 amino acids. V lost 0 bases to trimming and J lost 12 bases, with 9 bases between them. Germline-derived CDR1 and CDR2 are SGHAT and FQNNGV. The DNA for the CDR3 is TGTGCCAGCAGCTTAGATTATAGTGTACCCCTCCACTTT. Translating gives CASSLDYSVPLHF.

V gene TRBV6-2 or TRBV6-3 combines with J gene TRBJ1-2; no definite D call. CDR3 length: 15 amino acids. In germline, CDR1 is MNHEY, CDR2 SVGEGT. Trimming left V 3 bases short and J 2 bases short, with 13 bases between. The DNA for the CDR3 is TGTGCCAGCAGTTATGGACGGACTACGAACTATGGCTACACCTTC. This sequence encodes CASSYGRTTNYGYTF.

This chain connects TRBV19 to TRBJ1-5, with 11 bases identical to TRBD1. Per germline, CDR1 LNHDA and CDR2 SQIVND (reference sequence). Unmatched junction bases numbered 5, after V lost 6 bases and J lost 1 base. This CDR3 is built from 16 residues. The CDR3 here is CASRRTGGLSNQPQHF. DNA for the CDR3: TGTGCCAGTAGGAGGACAGGGGGCTTAAGCAATCAGCCCCAGCATTTT.

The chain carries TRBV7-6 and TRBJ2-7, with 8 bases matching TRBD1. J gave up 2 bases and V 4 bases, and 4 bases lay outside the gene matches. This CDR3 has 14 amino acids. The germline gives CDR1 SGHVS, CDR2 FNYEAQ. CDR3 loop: CASSSQTGAYEQYF. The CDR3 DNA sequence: TGTGCCAGCAGCTCACAGACAGGGGCCTACGAGCAGTACTTC.

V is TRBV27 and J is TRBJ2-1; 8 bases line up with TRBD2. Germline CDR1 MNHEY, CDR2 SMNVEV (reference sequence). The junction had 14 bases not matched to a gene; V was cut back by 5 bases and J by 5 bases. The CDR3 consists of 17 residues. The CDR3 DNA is TGTGCCAGCAGTCCCCCTAGGTTGCGGGGGGTGAACAATGAGCAGTTCTTC. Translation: CASSPPRLRGVNNEQFF.

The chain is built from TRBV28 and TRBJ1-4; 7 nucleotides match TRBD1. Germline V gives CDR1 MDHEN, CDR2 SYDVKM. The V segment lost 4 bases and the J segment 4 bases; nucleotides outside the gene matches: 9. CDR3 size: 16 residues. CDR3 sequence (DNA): TGTGCCAGCAGTTCCCTCGGGACAGCGAATAATGAAAAACTGTTTTTT. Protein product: CASSSLGTANNEKLFF.

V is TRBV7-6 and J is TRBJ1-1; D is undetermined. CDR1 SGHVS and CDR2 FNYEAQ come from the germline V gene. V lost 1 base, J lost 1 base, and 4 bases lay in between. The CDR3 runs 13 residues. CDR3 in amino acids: CASSLGRNTEAFF. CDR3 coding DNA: TGTGCCAGCAGCTTAGGCAGGAACACTGAAGCTTTCTTT.

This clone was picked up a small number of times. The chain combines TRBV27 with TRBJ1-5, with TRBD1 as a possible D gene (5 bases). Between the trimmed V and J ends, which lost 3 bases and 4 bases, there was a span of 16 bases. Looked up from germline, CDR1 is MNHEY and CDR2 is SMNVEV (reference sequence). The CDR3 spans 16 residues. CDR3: CASSLGPGLQNQPQHF. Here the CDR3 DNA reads TGTGCCAGCAGTTTGGGGCCGGGCTTACAAAATCAGCCCCAGCATTTT.

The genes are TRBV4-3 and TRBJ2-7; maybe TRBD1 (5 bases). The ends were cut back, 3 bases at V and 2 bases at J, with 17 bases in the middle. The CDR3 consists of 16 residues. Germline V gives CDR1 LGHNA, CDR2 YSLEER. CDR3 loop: CASSQDSQGYAYEQYF. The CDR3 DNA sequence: TGCGCCAGCAGCCAGGATTCCCAGGGATACGCCTACGAGCAGTACTTC.

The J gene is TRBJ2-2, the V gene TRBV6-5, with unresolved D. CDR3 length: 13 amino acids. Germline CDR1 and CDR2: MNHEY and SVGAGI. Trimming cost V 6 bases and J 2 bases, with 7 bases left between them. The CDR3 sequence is CASSPFNTGELFF. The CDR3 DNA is TGTGCCAGCAGCCCCTTTAACACCGGGGAGCTGTTTTTT.

DNA for the CDR3: TGTGCCAGTAGTCCACAGGGGGCAGGTCAGCCCCAGCATTTT. Its translation is CASSPQGAGQPQHF. The chain employs TRBV19 and TRBJ1-5, with 9 bases matching TRBD1. Germline lookup yields CDR1 LNHDA and CDR2 SQIVND (reference sequence). V was clipped by 5 bases and J by 6 bases; unmatched bases: 5. This CDR3 is 14 amino acids long.

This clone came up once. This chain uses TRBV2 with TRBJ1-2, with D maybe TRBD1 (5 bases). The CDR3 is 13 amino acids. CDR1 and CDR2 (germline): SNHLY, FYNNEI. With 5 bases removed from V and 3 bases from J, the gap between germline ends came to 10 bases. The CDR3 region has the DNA TGTGCCAGCAGTCGGGCGGGGGACTATGGCTACACCTTC. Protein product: CASSRAGDYGYTF.

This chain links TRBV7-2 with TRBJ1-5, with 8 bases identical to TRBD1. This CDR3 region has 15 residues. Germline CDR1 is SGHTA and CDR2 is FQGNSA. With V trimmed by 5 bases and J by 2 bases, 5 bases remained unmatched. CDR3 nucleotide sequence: TGTGCCAGCAGCCAGACAGGGGCGGGCAATCAGCCCCAGCATTTT. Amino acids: CASSQTGAGNQPQHF.

CDR3 DNA sequence: TGTGCCAGCAGCTTCGCCGGGTGGCCCCAGCATTTT. Its translation is CASSFAGWPQHF. The J gene is TRBJ1-5, the V gene TRBV7-8; no definite D call. From germline, CDR1 is SGHVS and CDR2 FQNEAQ. The CDR3 consists of 12 residues. The V end was cut by 3 bases, the J end by 9 bases, with 9 bases between.

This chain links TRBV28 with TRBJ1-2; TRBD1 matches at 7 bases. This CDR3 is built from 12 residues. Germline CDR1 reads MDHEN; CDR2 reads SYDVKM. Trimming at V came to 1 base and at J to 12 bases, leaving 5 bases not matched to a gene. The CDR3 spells CASSLFGQENTF. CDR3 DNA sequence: TGTGCCAGCAGTTTATTCGGACAGGAGAACACCTTC.

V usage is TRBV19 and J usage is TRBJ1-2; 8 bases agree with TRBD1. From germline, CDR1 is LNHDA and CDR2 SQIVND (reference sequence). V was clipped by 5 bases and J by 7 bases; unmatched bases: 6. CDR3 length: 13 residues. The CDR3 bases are TGTGCCAGTAGTGTCCAGGGGGCGCGTGGCTACACCTTC. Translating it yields CASSVQGARGYTF.

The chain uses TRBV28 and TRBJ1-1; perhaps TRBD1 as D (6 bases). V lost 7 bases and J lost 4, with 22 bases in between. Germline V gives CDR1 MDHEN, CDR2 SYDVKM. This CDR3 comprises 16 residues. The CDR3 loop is CASTLLSGGLSTEAFF. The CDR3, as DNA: TGTGCCAGCACCCTCCTCAGCGGGGGCCTCAGCACTGAAGCTTTCTTT. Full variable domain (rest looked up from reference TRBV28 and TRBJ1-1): DVKVTQSSRYLVKRTGEKVFLECVQDMDHENMFWYRQDPGLGLRLIYFSYDVKMKEKGDIPEGYSVSREKKERFSLILESASTNQTSMYLCASTLLSGGLSTEAFFGQGTRLTVV.